This T cell receptor beta chain was captured by sequencing in a study of blood T cell repertoires in COVID-19. Study as a whole: Italy, Spain and the United States were the sources of the convalescent and acute COVID-19 samples.

Sequencing was performed with immunoSEQ multiplex PCR; in TCRdb, only in-frame clones are kept and a portion is missing. The repertoire holds 150,000 to 200,000 clones, 60% to 85% seen once, with roughly a sixth in the top ten. This CDR3 is built from 13 residues. Germline loops: CDR1 SNHLY, CDR2 FYNNEI. Deletions cut 5 bases from V and 1 base from J, with 8 bases between. Material for sequencing was peripheral blood. This receptor was identified in a man in his sixties with active or convalescent COVID-19. The chain uses TRBV2 and TRBJ1-1, with D perhaps matching TRBD1 (6 bases). The CDR3 reads CASSRTANTEAFF. Written as DNA, the CDR3 is TGTGCCAGCAGTCGGACAGCGAACACTGAAGCTTTCTTT.